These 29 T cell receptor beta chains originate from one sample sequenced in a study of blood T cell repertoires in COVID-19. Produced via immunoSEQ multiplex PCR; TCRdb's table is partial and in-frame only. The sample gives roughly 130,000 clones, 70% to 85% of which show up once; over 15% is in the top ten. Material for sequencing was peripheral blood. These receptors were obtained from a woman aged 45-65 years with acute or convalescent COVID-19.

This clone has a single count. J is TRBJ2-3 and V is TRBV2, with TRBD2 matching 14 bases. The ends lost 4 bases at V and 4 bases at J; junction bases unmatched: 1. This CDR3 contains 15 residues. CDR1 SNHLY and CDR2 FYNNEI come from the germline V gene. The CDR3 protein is CASSGGLAGADTQYF. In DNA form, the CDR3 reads TGTGCCAGCAGTGGGGGACTAGCGGGGGCAGATACGCAGTATTTT.

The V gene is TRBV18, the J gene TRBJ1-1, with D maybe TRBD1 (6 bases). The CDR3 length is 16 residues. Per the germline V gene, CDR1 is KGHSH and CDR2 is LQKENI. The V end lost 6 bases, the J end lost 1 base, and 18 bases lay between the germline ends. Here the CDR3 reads CASSPVSTGRNTEAFF. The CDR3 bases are TGTGCCAGCTCGCCCGTATCTACAGGGAGGAACACTGAAGCTTTCTTT.

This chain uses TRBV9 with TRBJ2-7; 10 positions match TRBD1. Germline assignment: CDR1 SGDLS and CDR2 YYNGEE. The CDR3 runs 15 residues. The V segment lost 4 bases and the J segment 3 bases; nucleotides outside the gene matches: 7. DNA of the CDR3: TGTGCCAGCAGCCGCCTCGGACAGGGGGACTACGAGCAGTACTTC. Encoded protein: CASSRLGQGDYEQYF.

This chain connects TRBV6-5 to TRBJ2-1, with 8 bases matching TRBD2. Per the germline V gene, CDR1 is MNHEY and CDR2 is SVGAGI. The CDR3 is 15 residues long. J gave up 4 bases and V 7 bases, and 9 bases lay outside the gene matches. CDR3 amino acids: CASNERGFGYNEQFF. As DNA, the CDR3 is TGTGCCAGCAACGAGCGGGGGTTTGGTTACAATGAGCAGTTCTTC.

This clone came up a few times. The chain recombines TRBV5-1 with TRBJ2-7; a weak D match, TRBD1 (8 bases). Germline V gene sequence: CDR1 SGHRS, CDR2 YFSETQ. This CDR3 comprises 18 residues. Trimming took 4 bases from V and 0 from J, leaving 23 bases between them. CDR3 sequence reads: CASSQRTGYGGPSYEQYF. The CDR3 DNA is TGCGCCAGCAGCCAACGGACAGGGTACGGGGGGCCCTCCTACGAGCAGTACTTC.

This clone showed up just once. Here the CDR3 DNA reads TGTGCCAGCAGCGTAGCAGGATTTGGTGAAAAACTGTTTTTT. Encoded protein: CASSVAGFGEKLFF. The rearrangement uses TRBV9 and TRBJ1-4; D uncertain. In germline, CDR1 is SGDLS, CDR2 YYNGEE. The CDR3 is 14 residues long. Trimming shortened V by 0 bases and J by 7 bases, and 10 bases separated the two germline ends.

The CDR3 spells CASSLGGQRYNEQFF. CDR3 in DNA: TGCGCCAGCAGCTTGGGGGGACAGAGGTACAATGAGCAGTTCTTC. This chain joins TRBV5-1 and TRBJ2-1; 7 bases line up with TRBD1. The trim removed 0 bases at V and 4 bases at J, leaving 4 bases unmatched. The CDR3 is made up of 15 amino acids. Germline CDR1 SGHRS, CDR2 YFSETQ.

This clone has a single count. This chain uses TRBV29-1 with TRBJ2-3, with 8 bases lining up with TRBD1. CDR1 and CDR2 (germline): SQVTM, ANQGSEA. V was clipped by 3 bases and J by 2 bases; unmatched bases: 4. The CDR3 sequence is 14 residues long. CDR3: CSVDGQGATDTQYF. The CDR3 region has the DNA TGCAGCGTTGACGGGCAGGGGGCCACAGATACGCAGTATTTT.

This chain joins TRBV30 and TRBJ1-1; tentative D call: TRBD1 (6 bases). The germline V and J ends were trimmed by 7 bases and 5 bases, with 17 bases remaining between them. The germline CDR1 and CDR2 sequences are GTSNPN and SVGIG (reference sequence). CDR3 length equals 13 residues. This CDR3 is CASDGQQGTEAFF. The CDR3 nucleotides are TGTGCCTCAGACGGACAGCAAGGGACTGAAGCTTTCTTT.

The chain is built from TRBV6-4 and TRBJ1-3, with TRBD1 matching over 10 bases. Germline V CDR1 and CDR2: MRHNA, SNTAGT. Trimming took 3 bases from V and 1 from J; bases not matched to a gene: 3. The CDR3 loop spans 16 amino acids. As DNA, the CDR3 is TGTGCCAGCAGTGAACAGGACAGGGGGTCTGGAAACACCATATATTTT. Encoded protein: CASSEQDRGSGNTIYF.

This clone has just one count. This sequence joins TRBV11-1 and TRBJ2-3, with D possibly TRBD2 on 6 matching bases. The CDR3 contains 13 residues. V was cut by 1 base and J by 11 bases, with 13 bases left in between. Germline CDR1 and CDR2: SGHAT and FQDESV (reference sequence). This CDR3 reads CASSLGLVTGQYF. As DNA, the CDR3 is TGTGCCAGCAGCTTAGGACTAGTCACTGGGCAGTATTTT. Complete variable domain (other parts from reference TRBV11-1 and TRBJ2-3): EAEVAQSPRYKITEKSQAVAFWCDPISGHATLYWYRQILGQGPELLVQFQDESVVDDSQLPKDRFSAERLKGVDSTLKIQPAELGDSAMYLCASSLGLVTGQYFGPGTRLTVL.

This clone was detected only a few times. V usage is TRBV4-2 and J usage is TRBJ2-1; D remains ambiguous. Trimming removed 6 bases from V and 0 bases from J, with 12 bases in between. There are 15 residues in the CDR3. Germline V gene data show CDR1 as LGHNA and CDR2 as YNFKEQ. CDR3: CASRPGLSSYNEQFF. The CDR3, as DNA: TGTGCCAGCAGACCGGGTCTCAGCTCCTACAATGAGCAGTTCTTC.

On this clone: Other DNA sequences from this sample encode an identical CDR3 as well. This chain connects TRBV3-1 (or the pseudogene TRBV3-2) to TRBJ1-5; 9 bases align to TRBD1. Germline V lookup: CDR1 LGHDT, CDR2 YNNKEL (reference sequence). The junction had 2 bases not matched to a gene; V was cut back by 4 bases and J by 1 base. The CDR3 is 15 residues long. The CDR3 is CASSPGQGSNQPQHF. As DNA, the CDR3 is TGTGCCAGCAGCCCCGGACAGGGGAGCAATCAGCCCCAGCATTTT.

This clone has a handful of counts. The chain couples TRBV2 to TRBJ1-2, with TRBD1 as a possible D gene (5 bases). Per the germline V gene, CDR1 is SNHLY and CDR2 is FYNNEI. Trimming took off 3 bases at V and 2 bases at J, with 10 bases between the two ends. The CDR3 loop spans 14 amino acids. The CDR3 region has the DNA TGTGCCAGCAGTGACAGACAGACGAACTATGGCTACACCTTC. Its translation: CASSDRQTNYGYTF.

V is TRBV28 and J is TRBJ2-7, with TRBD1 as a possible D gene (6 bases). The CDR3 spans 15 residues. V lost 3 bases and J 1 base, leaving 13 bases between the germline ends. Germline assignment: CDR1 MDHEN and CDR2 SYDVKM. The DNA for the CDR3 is TGTGCCAGCAGTTTTGGGACAATGACTTCCTACGAGCAGTACTTC. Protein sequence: CASSFGTMTSYEQYF.

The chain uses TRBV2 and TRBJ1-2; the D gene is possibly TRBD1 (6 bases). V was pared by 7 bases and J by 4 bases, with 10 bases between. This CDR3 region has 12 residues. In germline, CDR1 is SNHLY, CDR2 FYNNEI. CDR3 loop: CASKGTTYGYTF. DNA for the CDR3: TGTGCCAGCAAGGGGACAACCTATGGCTACACCTTC.

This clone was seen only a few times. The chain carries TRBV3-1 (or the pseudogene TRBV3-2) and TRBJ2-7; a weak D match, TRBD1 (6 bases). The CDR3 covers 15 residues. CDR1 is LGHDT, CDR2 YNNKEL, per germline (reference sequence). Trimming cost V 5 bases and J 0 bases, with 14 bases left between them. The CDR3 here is CASSALGQSSYEQYF. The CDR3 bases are TGTGCCAGCAGCGCCCTCGGACAGAGCTCCTACGAGCAGTACTTC.

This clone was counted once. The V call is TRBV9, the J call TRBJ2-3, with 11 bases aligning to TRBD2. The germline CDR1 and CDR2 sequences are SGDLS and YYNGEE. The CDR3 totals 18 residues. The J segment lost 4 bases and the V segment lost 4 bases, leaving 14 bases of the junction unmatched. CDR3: CASSPQTLLAGEADTQYF. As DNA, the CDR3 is TGTGCCAGCAGCCCCCAGACCTTACTAGCGGGGGAAGCAGATACGCAGTATTTT.

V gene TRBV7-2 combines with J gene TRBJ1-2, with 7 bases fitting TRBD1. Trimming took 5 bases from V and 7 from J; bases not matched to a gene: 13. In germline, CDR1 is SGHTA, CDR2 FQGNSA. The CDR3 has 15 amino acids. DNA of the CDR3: TGTGCCAGCAGCCTATCCGGACAGGTCTCCGCTGGCTACACCTTC. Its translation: CASSLSGQVSAGYTF.

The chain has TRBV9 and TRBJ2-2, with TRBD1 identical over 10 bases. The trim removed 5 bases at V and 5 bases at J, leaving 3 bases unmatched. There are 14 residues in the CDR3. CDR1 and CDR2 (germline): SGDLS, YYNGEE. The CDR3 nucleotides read TGTGCCAGCAGGGACAGGGGGGTTACCGGGGAGCTGTTTTTT. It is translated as CASRDRGVTGELFF.

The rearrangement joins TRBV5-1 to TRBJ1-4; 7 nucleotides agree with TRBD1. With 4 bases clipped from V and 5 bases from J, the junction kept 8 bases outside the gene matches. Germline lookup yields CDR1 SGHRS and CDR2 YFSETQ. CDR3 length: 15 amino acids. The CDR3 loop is CASSPLGGGNEKLFF. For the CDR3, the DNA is TGCGCCAGCAGCCCGCTAGGGGGCGGGAATGAAAAACTGTTTTTT.

The CDR3 is CASGLGQYTDTQYF. For the CDR3, the DNA is TGTGCTAGTGGTTTGGGACAGTACACAGATACGCAGTATTTT. The rearrangement links TRBV12-5 to TRBJ2-3; perhaps TRBD1 as D (5 bases). Between the trimmed V and J ends, which lost 1 base and 2 bases, there was a span of 7 bases. The germline CDR1 and CDR2 sequences are LGHNT and FRNRAP. This CDR3 is built from 14 residues.

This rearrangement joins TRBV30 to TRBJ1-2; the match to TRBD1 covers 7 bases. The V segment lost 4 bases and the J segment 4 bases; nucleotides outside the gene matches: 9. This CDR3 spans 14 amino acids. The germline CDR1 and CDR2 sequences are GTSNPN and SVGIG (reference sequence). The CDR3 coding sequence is TGTGCCTGGAAGTCTCGGGACAGCGCCTATGGCTACACCTTC. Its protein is CAWKSRDSAYGYTF. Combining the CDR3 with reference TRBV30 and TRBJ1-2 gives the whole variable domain SQTIHQWPATLVQPVGSPLSLECTVEGTSNPNLYWYRQAAGRGLQLLFYSVGIGQISSEVPQNLSASRPQDRQFILSSKKLLLSDSGFYLCAWKSRDSAYGYTFGSGTRLTVV.

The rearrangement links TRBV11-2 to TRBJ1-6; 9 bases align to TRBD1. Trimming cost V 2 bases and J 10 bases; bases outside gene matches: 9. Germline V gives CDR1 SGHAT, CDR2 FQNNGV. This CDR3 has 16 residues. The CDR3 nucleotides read TGTGCCAGCAGCTTATGGGGACAGGGAAGCGAGTCACCCCTCCACTTT. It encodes CASSLWGQGSESPLHF. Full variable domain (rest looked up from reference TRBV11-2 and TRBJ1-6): EAGVAQSPRYKIIEKRQSVAFWCNPISGHATLYWYQQILGQGPKLLIQFQNNGVVDDSQLPKDRFSAERLKGVDSTLKIQPAKLEDSAVYLCASSLWGQGSESPLHFGNGTRLTVT.

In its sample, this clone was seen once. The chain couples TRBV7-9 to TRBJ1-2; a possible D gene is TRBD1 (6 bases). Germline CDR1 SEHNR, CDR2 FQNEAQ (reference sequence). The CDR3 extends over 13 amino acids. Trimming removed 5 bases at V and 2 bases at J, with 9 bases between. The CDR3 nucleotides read TGTGCCAGCAGCCAAGGGGGAAACTATGGCTACACCTTC. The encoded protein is CASSQGGNYGYTF.

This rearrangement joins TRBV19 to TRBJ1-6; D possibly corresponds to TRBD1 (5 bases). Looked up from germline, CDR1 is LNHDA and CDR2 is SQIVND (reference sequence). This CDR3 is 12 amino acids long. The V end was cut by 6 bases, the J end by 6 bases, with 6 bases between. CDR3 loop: CASRTANSPLHF. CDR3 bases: TGTGCCAGTAGGACAGCTAATTCACCCCTCCACTTT.

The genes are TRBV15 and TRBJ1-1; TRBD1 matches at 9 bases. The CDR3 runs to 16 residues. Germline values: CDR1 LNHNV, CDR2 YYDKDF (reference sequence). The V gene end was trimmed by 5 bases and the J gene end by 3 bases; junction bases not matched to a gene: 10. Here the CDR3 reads CATSLTEGTGHTEAFF. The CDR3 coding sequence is TGTGCCACCAGCCTCACGGAAGGGACAGGGCACACTGAAGCTTTCTTT.

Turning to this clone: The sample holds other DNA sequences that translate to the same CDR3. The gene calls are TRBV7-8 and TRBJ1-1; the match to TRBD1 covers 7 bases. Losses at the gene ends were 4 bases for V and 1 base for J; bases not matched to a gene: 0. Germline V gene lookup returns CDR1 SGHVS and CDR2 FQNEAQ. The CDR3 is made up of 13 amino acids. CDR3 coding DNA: TGTGCCAGCAGCTGGGACAGGAACACTGAAGCTTTCTTT. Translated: CASSWDRNTEAFF.

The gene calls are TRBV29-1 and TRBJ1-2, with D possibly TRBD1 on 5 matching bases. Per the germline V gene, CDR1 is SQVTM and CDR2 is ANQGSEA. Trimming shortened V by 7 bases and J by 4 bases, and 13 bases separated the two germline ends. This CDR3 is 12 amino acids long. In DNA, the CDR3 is TGCAGCGCCGTGGAGGGGTCCTATGGCTACACCTTC. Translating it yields CSAVEGSYGYTF.